This TCR beta chain was recovered during a study of T cells after posttransplantation cyclophosphamide. Findings and caveats of the study: Donor-recipient repertoire similarity was low at 1-2 months, rising over year one. TRB overlap between skin or GI tissue T cells and blood was limited. Recipient CMV seropositivity and CMV reactivation strongly tracked TRB clonality.

This clone was found many times. Its specificity is not known. Looked up from germline, CDR1 is LNHDA and CDR2 is SQIVND (reference sequence). V gave up 4 bases and J gave up 1 base; unmatched junction bases: 5. This CDR3 spans 15 amino acids. Data came from immunoSEQ multiplex PCR; TCRdb stores just in-frame clones and leaves some out. There are about 34,000 clones in the sample, none observed a single time. The chain employs TRBV19 and TRBJ2-5; 8 bases fit TRBD1. This TCR was sampled from a woman aged 50 to 60 in good health and a related stem cell transplant donor. Sequenced sample: PBMCs. The CDR3 protein is CASSTRQGRQETQYF. The CDR3 DNA reads TGTGCCAGTAGTACGAGACAGGGGCGCCAAGAGACCCAGTACTTC.